The rows below give T cell receptor beta chains drawn from one sample of a study of blood T cell repertoires in COVID-19. Sequencing used immunoSEQ multiplex PCR; TCRdb keeps in-frame clones, though not all of them. The sample includes approximately 300,000 clones, about 90% of them seen just once. Sequenced material: PBMCs or T cells enriched from blood (not recorded which). The receptor source for this set is a woman younger than 35 with acute COVID-19. Both conserved end residues are part of each CDR3. D genes are given only for firm matches. Some rows have no size entry. The others give once, few or many, or a class for an expanded clone.

>TRBJ2-1|-|TRBD2|TRBV6-1|18
TGTGCCAGCAGTGAAAGCGTGGGGCTAGCGGGAGGGGAAAATGAGCAGTTCTTC
CASSESVGLAGGENEQFF
>TRBJ1-2|-|-|TRBV20-1|11
TGCAGTGCTAGGGGGGCGCGTGGCTACACCTTC
CSARGARGYTF
>TRBJ1-2|-|-|TRBV14|14
TGTGCCAGCAGCCAAAGACAGATCCTTTATGGCTACACCTTC
CASSQRQILYGYTF
>TRBJ2-2|-|TRBD2|TRBV27|16
TGTGCCAGCAGTATCGTCCAGCGGGAGTTGGCCGGGGAGCTGTTTTTT
CASSIVQRELAGELFF
>TRBJ1-5|-|-|TRBV18|16
TGTGCCAGCTCACCACAAGGCGGGGGTAGCAATCAGCCCCAGCATTTT
CASSPQGGGSNQPQHF
>TRBJ1-6|-|-|TRBV27|14
TGTGCCAGCAGTTTAGGACTGCTCAATTCACCCCTCCACTTT
CASSLGLLNSPLHF
>TRBJ2-5|once|-|TRBV6-5|13
TGTGCCAGCCGGGGAGATGGGGGCCAGACCCAGTACTTC
CASRGDGGQTQYF
>TRBJ1-6|-|TRBD1|TRBV28|14
TGTGCCAGCAGTTCGGGACAGGGCCGCTCACCCCTCCACTTT
CASSSGQGRSPLHF
>TRBJ1-3|-|TRBD1|TRBV23-1|16
TGCGCCAGCAGTCAATCGCCCGGGACAGCTGGAAACACCATATATTTT
CASSQSPGTAGNTIYF
>TRBJ1-3|-|TRBD1|TRBV19|13
TGTGCTGCGACAGGGACCTCTGGAAACACCATATATTTT
CAATGTSGNTIYF
>TRBJ1-5|-|-|TRBV5-4|17
TGTGCCAGCAGCTTACGAAGGGAGACAGGAGACAATCAGCCCCAGCATTTT
CASSLRRETGDNQPQHF
>TRBJ2-7|-|TRBD2|TRBV27|15
TGTGCCAGCAGCACATTCGGGAGGGCGGCCCTCGAGCAGTACTTC
CASSTFGRAALEQYF
>TRBJ2-1|once|TRBD2|TRBV11-2|16
TGTGCCAGCGCTTCCCTGACTAGCGGGCTTTACAATGAGCAGTTCTTC
CASASLTSGLYNEQFF
>TRBJ2-1|-|TRBD2|TRBV29-1|15
TGCAGCGTTAGGGTTAGCGGGAAATCCTACAATGAGCAGTTCTTC
CSVRVSGKSYNEQFF
>TRBJ2-1|-|TRBD2|TRBV5-1|15
TGCGCCAGCAGCCCGGGACTAGCTACATTCGATGAGCAGTTCTTC
CASSPGLATFDEQFF
>TRBJ1-2|-|-|TRBV6-5|15
TGTGCCAGCAGCCCCCAACTGGCAGGGAAGCATGGCTACACCTTC
CASSPQLAGKHGYTF
>TRBJ1-6|-|TRBD1|TRBV29-1|15
TGCAGCGCCATGACAGGGGCGGAAGATAATTCACCCCTCCACTTT
CSAMTGAEDNSPLHF
>TRBJ2-2|-|TRBD2|TRBV6-5|13
TGTGCCAGCCAAGCGGGAGGGACCGGGGAGCTGTTTTTT
CASQAGGTGELFF
>TRBJ2-1|-|-|TRBV10-3|14
TGTGCCAGCCTTGACTCTTACTCCTACAATGAGCAGTTCTTC
CASLDSYSYNEQFF
>TRBJ2-7|-|-|TRBV6-5|13
TGTGCCAGCATGGGCGGGGTCTCCTACGAGCAGTACTTC
CASMGGVSYEQYF
>TRBJ1-1|-|-|TRBV29-1|12
TGCAGCGCCCGGGAGGGGGACACTGAAGCTTTCTTT
CSAREGDTEAFF
>TRBJ1-3|-|TRBD1|TRBV15|16
TGTGCCACCAGCCGCGGGACAGAAGTCTCTGGAAACACCATATATTTT
CATSRGTEVSGNTIYF
>TRBJ2-7|-|TRBD1|TRBV27|15
TGTGCCAGCAGTTTAAGGGGGCAGGAATCCTACGAGCAGTACTTC
CASSLRGQESYEQYF
>TRBJ1-1|-|TRBD1|TRBV27|13
TGTGCCAGCAGGACGGGAGGGACAGGGAAAGCTTTCTTT
CASRTGGTGKAFF
>TRBJ2-5|-|TRBD1|TRBV9|15
TGTGCCAGCAGCGTAGGCACAGGGGGCGTGGAGACCCAGTACTTC
CASSVGTGGVETQYF
>TRBJ1-5|-|-|TRBV7-2|17
TGTGCCAGCAGCTTAGACGCGGGGAAGAGGAGCAATCAGCCCCAGCATTTT
CASSLDAGKRSNQPQHF
>TRBJ2-7|-|-|TRBV9|14
TGTGCCAGCAGCGTAGTAGGCGGATCCTACGAGCAGTACTTC
CASSVVGGSYEQYF
>TRBJ2-7|-|TRBD1|TRBV9|14
TGTGCCAGCAGCGTAGGAGGGGACAGGGAAGAGCAGTACTTC
CASSVGGDREEQYF
>TRBJ2-5|-|-|TRBV25-1|15
TGTGCCAGCAGCGAATCTGGAGCGGGCGTGGAGACCCAGTACTTC
CASSESGAGVETQYF
>TRBJ2-5|-|TRBD2|TRBV18|15
TGTGCCAGCTCACCAGAGCGGGAGGGCCAAGAGACCCAGTACTTC
CASSPEREGQETQYF
>TRBJ1-6|-|-|TRBV27|14
TGTGCCAGCAGTTTCAAGACGGAGCATTCACCCCTCCACTTT
CASSFKTEHSPLHF
>TRBJ2-7|-|-|TRBV7-2|15
TGTGCCAGCAGCTTCAGTGACAGATTCCCCTACGAGCAGTACTTC
CASSFSDRFPYEQYF
>TRBJ1-6|once|TRBD1|TRBV7-2|15
TGTGCCAGCAGCCCCACGGGACAGGGCGTTTCACCCCTCCACTTT
CASSPTGQGVSPLHF
>TRBJ1-1|-|-|TRBV5-1|14
TGCGCCAGCAGCTTGAAGGGAGCCAACACTGAAGCTTTCTTT
CASSLKGANTEAFF
>TRBJ1-1|few|-|TRBV7-3|14
TGTGCCAGCAAAATGACCGGGACTGACGCTGAAGCTTTCTTT
CASKMTGTDAEAFF